The 17 T cell receptor beta chains below were found in one sample sequenced in a study of cytomegalovirus exposure and HLA in healthy donors. PCR involved 60 Vbeta and 13 Jbeta primers. Measured with immunoSEQ multiplex PCR; TCRdb has only the in-frame clones, and not every one. Of about 300,000 clones listed, around 86% are singletons. Sequencing used PBMCs. These receptor sequences come from a man between 40 and 49 years old in good health and CMV-seropositive.

The chain is built from TRBV19 and TRBJ2-7; 7 nucleotides align to TRBD1. V dropped 6 bases and J dropped 0; count of bases not matched to a gene: 2. The CDR3 contains 13 residues. Looked up from germline, CDR1 is LNHDA and CDR2 is SQIVND (reference sequence). The CDR3 coding sequence is TGTGCCAGTAGACACAGGGGCTCCTACGAGCAGTACTTC. It is translated as CASRHRGSYEQYF.

The table lists this clone with a count of one. The chain combines TRBV27 with TRBJ1-1, with 8 positions matching TRBD1. Germline V gene sequence: CDR1 MNHEY, CDR2 SMNVEV (reference sequence). CDR3 size: 14 residues. The trim removed 5 bases at V and 5 bases at J, leaving 7 bases unmatched. The CDR3 loop reads CASSQGQGTTEAFF. CDR3 nucleotides: TGTGCCAGCAGTCAAGGACAGGGTACAACTGAAGCTTTCTTT.

The rearrangement links TRBV7-9 to TRBJ1-5, with 9 bases aligning to TRBD1. There are 15 residues in the CDR3. The germline CDR1 and CDR2 sequences are SEHNR and FQNEAQ (reference sequence). V gave up 4 bases and J gave up 1 base; unmatched junction bases: 2. CDR3 protein: CASSSGTGSNQPQHF. The CDR3 DNA is TGTGCCAGCAGCTCCGGGACAGGGAGCAATCAGCCCCAGCATTTT.

The chain recombines TRBV7-9 with TRBJ2-3; 10 bases agree with TRBD1. In germline, CDR1 is SEHNR, CDR2 FQNEAQ (reference sequence). The CDR3 consists of 18 residues. The J segment lost 2 bases and the V segment lost 5 bases, leaving 13 bases of the junction unmatched. Here the CDR3 DNA reads TGTGCCAGCAGCCCTATGCCCGGGACAGGGGACTCCACAGATACGCAGTATTTT. Translating it yields CASSPMPGTGDSTDTQYF.

Written as DNA, the CDR3 is TGTGCCAGCCTCCTATCAGGTTTCCTGAGCTACACCTTC. It specifies CASLLSGFLSYTF. V usage is TRBV6-1 and J usage is TRBJ1-2; D unresolved. There are 13 residues in the CDR3. CDR1 and CDR2 from the germline V gene are MNHNS and SASEGT. V was clipped by 8 bases and J by 9 bases, with 19 bases between them.

The genes are TRBV7-6 and TRBJ2-5; weak D call: TRBD1 (6 bases). Trimming pared 0 bases from V and 2 bases from J, leaving 10 bases between. Germline V lookup: CDR1 SGHVS, CDR2 FNYEAQ. This CDR3 has 15 residues. CDR3 sequence (DNA): TGTGCCAGCAGCTTAGCGCAGGGGACGCAAGAGACCCAGTACTTC. Translated, it gives CASSLAQGTQETQYF.

V gene TRBV7-8 combines with J gene TRBJ1-5; 7 positions agree with TRBD1. This CDR3 region has 16 residues. Trimming at V came to 7 bases and at J to 2 bases, leaving 11 bases not matched to a gene. Germline V gene lookup returns CDR1 SGHVS and CDR2 FQNEAQ. CDR3 residues: CASIQGGDPGNQPQHF. CDR3 DNA sequence: TGTGCCAGCATCCAGGGGGGAGATCCCGGCAATCAGCCCCAGCATTTT.

The chain combines TRBV19 with TRBJ1-2, with D hard to call. V lost 6 bases and J 3 bases, leaving 14 bases between the germline ends. The length of the CDR3 is 14 residues. Germline values: CDR1 LNHDA, CDR2 SQIVND (reference sequence). DNA for the CDR3: TGTGCCAGTAGCCCGAACAATCCCCACTATGGCTACACCTTC. This encodes CASSPNNPHYGYTF.

The chain is built from TRBV13 and TRBJ2-7; 8 bases agree with TRBD1. The CDR3 consists of 15 residues. J lost 1 base, V lost 5 bases, and 7 bases had no gene match. CDR1 PRHDT and CDR2 FYEKMQ come from the germline V gene (reference sequence). Written as DNA, the CDR3 is TGTGCCAGCAGCCCCGGGACAGGTTCATCCTACGAGCAGTACTTC. Translating it yields CASSPGTGSSYEQYF.

The chain recombines TRBV27 with TRBJ2-3, with 12 bases matching TRBD2. Germline V gene lookup returns CDR1 MNHEY and CDR2 SMNVEV (reference sequence). V dropped 6 bases and J dropped 0; count of bases not matched to a gene: 7. This CDR3 comprises 17 residues. CDR3 loop: CASRTSGGSFSTDTQYF. Written as DNA, the CDR3 is TGTGCCAGCAGGACTAGCGGGGGTAGCTTTAGCACAGATACGCAGTATTTT.

This clone was detected a few times. The chain has TRBV30 and TRBJ2-1; the D gene is possibly TRBD2 (7 bases). This CDR3 contains 14 residues. Trimming stripped 4 bases from V and 2 bases from J, with 12 bases between. The germline CDR1 and CDR2 sequences are GTSNPN and SVGIG (reference sequence). The CDR3 sequence: CAWIPGGAYNEQFF. For the CDR3, the DNA is TGTGCCTGGATCCCGGGGGGCGCCTACAATGAGCAGTTCTTC.

The chain carries TRBV5-5 and TRBJ2-1; 7 bases are a match to TRBD1. The CDR3 sequence is 12 residues long. Per germline, CDR1 SGHKS and CDR2 YYEKEE (reference sequence). J gave up 9 bases and V 2 bases, and 2 bases lay outside the gene matches. The CDR3: CASSLQGLEQFF. DNA of the CDR3: TGTGCCAGCAGCTTACAGGGGCTTGAGCAGTTCTTC.

The chain joins TRBV28 to TRBJ1-5; no clear D gene. Looked up from germline, CDR1 is MDHEN and CDR2 is SYDVKM. The V end lost 3 bases, the J end lost 0 bases, and 12 bases lay between the germline ends. The length of the CDR3 is 16 residues. The CDR3 DNA reads as TGTGCCAGCAGTTTTCTCGGAGATCGTAGCAATCAGCCCCAGCATTTT. It codes for CASSFLGDRSNQPQHF. The variable domain in full, with the rest retrieved from reference TRBV28 and TRBJ1-5, is DVKVTQSSRYLVKRTGEKVFLECVQDMDHENMFWYRQDPGLGLRLIYFSYDVKMKEKGDIPEGYSVSREKKERFSLILESASTNQTSMYLCASSFLGDRSNQPQHFGDGTRLSIL.

This clone was counted between two and nine times. The chain couples TRBV7-9 to TRBJ1-1; possibly TRBD1 for D (5 bases). Germline lookup yields CDR1 SEHNR and CDR2 FQNEAQ (reference sequence). Between the trimmed V and J ends, which lost 4 bases and 8 bases, there was a span of 20 bases. The CDR3 is made up of 15 amino acids. Here the CDR3 reads CASSSSFRAPVEAFF. Written as DNA, the CDR3 is TGTGCCAGCAGCTCTTCCTTCAGGGCTCCTGTAGAAGCTTTCTTT.

The V and J genes are TRBV7-6 and TRBJ1-2, with D perhaps TRBD1 (6 bases). This CDR3 region has 16 residues. The ends were cut back, 5 bases at V and 3 bases at J, with 19 bases in the middle. The germline gives CDR1 SGHVS, CDR2 FNYEAQ. The CDR3 here is CASSPDRSIRDYGYTF. Here the CDR3 DNA reads TGTGCCAGCAGCCCGGACAGAAGCATTCGTGACTATGGCTACACCTTC.

This chain links TRBV19 with TRBJ2-6; D is unclear. The CDR3 length is 14 residues. Trimming pared 4 bases from V and 0 bases from J, leaving 4 bases between. Germline CDR1 and CDR2: LNHDA and SQIVND (reference sequence). DNA of the CDR3: TGTGCCAGTAGTACCCACTCTGGGGCCAACGTCCTGACTTTC. It is translated as CASSTHSGANVLTF.

The J gene is TRBJ2-5, the V gene TRBV6-6, with TRBD2 matching over 11 bases. V shed 2 bases and J 3 bases; nucleotides not matched to a gene: 2. Germline V gene lookup returns CDR1 MNHNY and CDR2 SVGAGI (reference sequence). The CDR3 consists of 15 residues. The CDR3 DNA reads TGTGCCAGCAGTTACCTACTAGCGGGAGAAGAGACCCAGTACTTC. It encodes CASSYLLAGEETQYF.